The 23 T cell receptor beta chains presented below share a single source sample, sequenced in a study of STAT5B mutations in CD4+ large granular lymphocyte leukemia. Assay: immunoSEQ multiplex PCR; the TCRdb copy retains only in-frame clones and omits some. The data show about 34,000 clones, with roughly three quarters seen just once and about 3% held by the top ten. Sequencing was done on a sample of CD4+ T cells from blood buffy coats. Receptors originate from a human donor in good health.

This chain joins TRBV9 and TRBJ2-1; TRBD2 matches at 14 bases. V dropped 0 bases and J dropped 7; count of bases not matched to a gene: 6. From germline, CDR1 is SGDLS and CDR2 YYNGEE. The CDR3 totals 17 residues. CDR3 amino acids: CASSVEYGTSGGNEQFF. The CDR3 DNA follows: TGTGCCAGCAGCGTAGAGTACGGGACTAGCGGGGGAAATGAGCAGTTCTTC. Looking up the rest from reference TRBV9 and TRBJ2-1 gives the full variable domain: DSGVTQTPKHLITATGQRVTLRCSPRSGDLSVYWYQQSLDQGLQFLIQYYNGEERAKGNILERFSAQQFPDLHSELNLSSLELGDSALYFCASSVEYGTSGGNEQFFGPGTRLTVL.

The V call is TRBV5-1, the J call TRBJ1-1, with D perhaps TRBD1 (6 bases). This CDR3 is built from 16 residues. The germline CDR1 and CDR2 sequences are SGHRS and YFSETQ. V was clipped by 0 bases and J by 5 bases, with 17 bases between them. The CDR3 DNA reads as TGCGCCAGCAGCTTGGCCCCCGGGGGCGTAAAAACTGAAGCTTTCTTT. This sequence encodes CASSLAPGGVKTEAFF.

V and J are TRBV29-1 and TRBJ1-2; TRBD1 matches at 8 bases. CDR1 and CDR2 from the germline V gene are SQVTM and ANQGSEA. V lost 4 bases, J lost 4 bases, and 5 bases stayed unmatched. This CDR3 spans 13 amino acids. The CDR3 here is CSVGQGAVYGYTF. The DNA of the CDR3 is TGCAGCGTTGGGCAGGGGGCGGTCTATGGCTACACCTTC.

The chain links TRBV7-9 to TRBJ2-1; 7 nucleotides match TRBD1. Germline values: CDR1 SEHNR, CDR2 FQNEAQ (reference sequence). Trimming removed 0 bases from V and 6 bases from J; junction bases left unmatched: 2. The CDR3 runs to 14 residues. CDR3 sequence (DNA): TGTGCCAGCAGCTTAGCCGGGACAGTCAATGAGCAGTTCTTC. This codes for CASSLAGTVNEQFF.

This clone has just a few counts. The chain carries TRBV6-6 and TRBJ2-5; no clear D gene. The V gene lost 9 bases and the J gene lost 2 bases, with 10 bases spanning the gap. Germline CDR1 is MNHNY and CDR2 is SVGAGI (reference sequence). The CDR3 sequence is 12 residues long. CDR3 protein: CASCGPQETQYF. The CDR3 nucleotides read TGTGCCAGTTGTGGGCCTCAAGAGACCCAGTACTTC.

This chain links TRBV7-2 with TRBJ2-5, with 7 bases identical to TRBD2. Germline V gives CDR1 SGHTA, CDR2 FQGNSA. CDR3 length equals 14 residues. V lost 7 bases, J lost 5 bases, and 10 bases stayed unmatched. CDR3 in amino acids: CASTNLGGVETQYF. DNA for the CDR3: TGTGCCAGCACAAACCTGGGAGGGGTGGAGACCCAGTACTTC.

The chain carries TRBV18 and TRBJ1-1; no definite D call. The ends were cut back, 3 bases at V and 6 bases at J, with 11 bases in the middle. The CDR3 totals 13 residues. Looked up from germline, CDR1 is KGHSH and CDR2 is LQKENI. The CDR3 loop reads CASSPQSEAEAFF. The DNA for the CDR3 is TGTGCCAGCTCACCTCAGAGTGAAGCTGAAGCTTTCTTT.

This chain joins TRBV5-1 and TRBJ1-2; no clear D gene. V lost 3 bases and J 10 bases, leaving 16 bases between the germline ends. CDR1 and CDR2 (germline): SGHRS, YFSETQ. This CDR3 has 13 residues. CDR3 protein: CASSSTVPTLYTF. The CDR3 DNA reads as TGCGCCAGCAGCTCCACGGTCCCTACTCTCTACACCTTC.

This chain uses TRBV7-9 with TRBJ1-4, with D unclear. Germline V lookup: CDR1 SEHNR, CDR2 FQNEAQ (reference sequence). The CDR3 has 16 residues. Between the trimmed V and J ends, which lost 1 base and 7 bases, there was a span of 16 bases. The CDR3 spells CASSLDSTDLGEKLFF. The CDR3 nucleotides read TGTGCCAGCAGCTTAGATTCGACCGATTTAGGTGAAAAACTGTTTTTT.

The rearrangement joins TRBV5-4 to TRBJ2-1; the D is unclear. V lost 1 base to trimming and J lost 10 bases, with 6 bases between them. Germline V lookup: CDR1 SGHNT, CDR2 YYREEE (reference sequence). CDR3 length: 11 residues. CDR3 sequence reads: CASSLFVEQFF. For the CDR3, the DNA is TGTGCCAGCAGCTTGTTCGTCGAGCAGTTCTTC.

J is TRBJ1-2 and V is TRBV5-4; D remains unclear. The CDR3 totals 17 residues. CDR1 and CDR2 (germline): SGHNT, YYREEE (reference sequence). V gave up 0 bases and J gave up 2 bases, with 17 bases separating them. The CDR3 DNA sequence: TGTGCCAGCAGCTTGGCATCCATCAGCCATTCCAACTATGGCTACACCTTC. Its translation is CASSLASISHSNYGYTF.

This chain links TRBV28 with TRBJ1-6; D is undetermined. CDR1 is MDHEN, CDR2 SYDVKM, per germline. This CDR3 is built from 11 residues. The V end lost 6 bases, the J end lost 7 bases, and 4 bases lay between the germline ends. CDR3 amino acids: CASRQNSPLHF. The DNA of the CDR3 is TGTGCCAGCAGACAGAATTCACCCCTCCACTTT.

The chain links TRBV19 to TRBJ2-7; 8 positions match TRBD2. The CDR3 runs 17 residues. Germline values: CDR1 LNHDA, CDR2 SQIVND (reference sequence). V lost 5 bases, J lost 5 bases, and 17 bases stayed unmatched. CDR3 DNA: TGTGCCAGTAGTGGGCCCCCCCGGGAGGGGGGCCTCCACGAGCAGTACTTC. It codes for CASSGPPREGGLHEQYF.

V is TRBV10-2 and J is TRBJ1-5, with D hard to call. V was shortened by 8 bases and J by 6 bases, with 11 bases between the two germline ends. The CDR3 runs 12 residues. From germline, CDR1 is WSHSY and CDR2 SAAADI. Here the CDR3 DNA reads TGCGCCAGCCGCGGGCCAGGTCAGCCCCAGCATTTT. It is translated as CASRGPGQPQHF.

The rearrangement uses TRBV4-2 and TRBJ2-3; D gene ambiguous. V was shortened by 1 base and J by 1 base, with 9 bases between the two germline ends. The germline V gene has CDR1 LGHNA and CDR2 YNFKEQ. The CDR3 has 15 residues. CDR3 sequence (DNA): TGTGCCAGCAGCCAAGCAGTAACCGGCACAGATACGCAGTATTTT. This encodes CASSQAVTGTDTQYF.

There are a few counts of this clone. This chain connects TRBV28 to TRBJ1-6; weak D call: TRBD1 (5 bases). V was cut by 5 bases and J by 14 bases, with 19 bases left in between. Germline values: CDR1 MDHEN, CDR2 SYDVKM. The CDR3 covers 14 residues. The CDR3 loop reads CASSGRGLSEALHF. The CDR3 bases are TGTGCCAGCAGTGGTAGGGGCCTATCCGAGGCCCTCCACTTT.

Details on this clone: Germline and junction disagree at one end, which may indicate a read error. This CDR3 is also generated by other DNA sequences in the sample. The gene calls are TRBV9 and TRBJ1-4, with 9 bases aligning to TRBD1. CDR1 and CDR2 (germline): SGDLS, YYNGEE. This CDR3 comprises 14 residues. DNA for the CDR3: TGTGCCAGCAGCGTGGGACAGGGCCTTGAAAAATTGTTTTTT. As protein: CASSVGQGLEKLFF.

The chain has TRBV19 and TRBJ1-5; tentative D call: TRBD1 (5 bases). The CDR3 totals 14 residues. Trimming cost V 4 bases and J 3 bases, with 10 bases left between them. Germline CDR1 and CDR2: LNHDA and SQIVND (reference sequence). CDR3 sequence reads: CASSNPTDNQPQHF. In DNA, the CDR3 is TGTGCCAGTAGTAACCCGACAGACAATCAGCCCCAGCATTTT.

The chain combines TRBV7-2 with TRBJ1-2, with D hard to call. This CDR3 has 12 amino acids. Looked up from germline, CDR1 is SGHTA and CDR2 is FQGNSA. The germline V and J ends were trimmed by 4 bases and 5 bases, with 8 bases remaining between them. The CDR3 nucleotides are TGTGCCAGCAGCTCAGCCCATTATGGCTACACCTTC. Protein product: CASSSAHYGYTF. The full variable domain, rest sourced from reference TRBV7-2 and TRBJ1-2, is GAGVSQSPSNKVTEKGKDVELRCDPISGHTALYWYRQSLGQGLEFLIYFQGNSAPDKSGLPSDRFSAERTGGSVSTLTIQRTQQEDSAVYLCASSSAHYGYTFGSGTRLTVV.

V and J are TRBV6-5 and TRBJ2-7; D may be TRBD1 or TRBD2 (5 bases each). CDR3 length: 11 amino acids. V was shortened by 6 bases and J by 8 bases, with 11 bases between the two germline ends. CDR1 MNHEY and CDR2 SVGAGI come from the germline V gene. The CDR3: CASSLEGQQYF. CDR3 DNA: TGTGCCAGCAGCTTAGAGGGGCAGCAGTACTTC.

The chain carries TRBV19 and TRBJ1-5; D is possibly TRBD1 (6 bases). Germline V gene lookup returns CDR1 LNHDA and CDR2 SQIVND (reference sequence). The CDR3 is 18 residues long. Trimming took off 4 bases at V and 0 bases at J, with 19 bases between the two ends. As DNA, the CDR3 is TGTGCCAGTAGTACCCTGACAGGCTATACACTTAGCAATCAGCCCCAGCATTTT. It yields the protein CASSTLTGYTLSNQPQHF.

The chain joins TRBV4-3 to TRBJ1-1; D is undetermined. The germline V gene has CDR1 LGHNA and CDR2 YSLEER. V lost 0 bases, J lost 7 bases, and 12 bases lay in between. The CDR3 loop spans 14 amino acids. The CDR3, as DNA: TGCGCCAGCAGCCAAGAGTCCGGGAGAGGTGAAGCTTTCTTT. Residues: CASSQESGRGEAFF.

The chain couples TRBV7-9 to TRBJ1-4, with 7 bases that match TRBD1. This CDR3 is 15 amino acids long. Looked up from germline, CDR1 is SEHNR and CDR2 is FQNEAQ (reference sequence). Trimming removed 1 base from V and 3 bases from J; junction bases left unmatched: 2. The CDR3 here is CASSLGQGSNEKLFF. The DNA for the CDR3 is TGTGCCAGCAGCTTAGGACAGGGATCTAATGAAAAACTGTTTTTT. The variable domain in full, completed from reference TRBV7-9 and TRBJ1-4, reads DTGVSQNPRHKITKRGQNVTFRCDPISEHNRLYWYRQTLGQGPEFLTYFQNEAQLEKSRLLSDRFSAERPKGSFSTLEIQRTEQGDSAMYLCASSLGQGSNEKLFFGSGTQLSVL.